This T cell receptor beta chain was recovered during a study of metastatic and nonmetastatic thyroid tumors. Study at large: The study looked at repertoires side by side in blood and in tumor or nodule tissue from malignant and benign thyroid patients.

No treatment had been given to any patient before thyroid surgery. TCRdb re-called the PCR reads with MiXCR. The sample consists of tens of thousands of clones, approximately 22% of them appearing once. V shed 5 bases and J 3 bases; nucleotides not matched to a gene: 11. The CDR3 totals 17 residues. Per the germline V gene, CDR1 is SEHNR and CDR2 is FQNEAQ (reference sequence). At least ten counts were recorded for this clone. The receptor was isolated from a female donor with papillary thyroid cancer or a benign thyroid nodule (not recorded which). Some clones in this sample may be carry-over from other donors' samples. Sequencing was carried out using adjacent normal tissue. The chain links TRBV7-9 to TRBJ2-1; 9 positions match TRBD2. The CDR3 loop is CASSPSGNKLYYNEQFF. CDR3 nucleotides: TGTGCCAGCAGCCCTAGCGGGAATAAGCTTTACTACAATGAGCAGTTCTTC.